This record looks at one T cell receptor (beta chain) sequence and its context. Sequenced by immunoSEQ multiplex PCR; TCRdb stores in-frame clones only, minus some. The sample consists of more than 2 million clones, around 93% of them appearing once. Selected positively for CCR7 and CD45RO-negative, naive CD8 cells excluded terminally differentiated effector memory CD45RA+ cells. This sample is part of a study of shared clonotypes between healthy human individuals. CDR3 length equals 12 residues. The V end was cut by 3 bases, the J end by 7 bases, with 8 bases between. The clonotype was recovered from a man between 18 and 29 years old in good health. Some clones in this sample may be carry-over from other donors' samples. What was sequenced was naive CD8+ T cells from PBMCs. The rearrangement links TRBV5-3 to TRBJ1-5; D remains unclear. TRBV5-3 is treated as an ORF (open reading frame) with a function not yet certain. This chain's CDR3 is CARSSKVQPQHF. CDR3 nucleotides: TGTGCCAGAAGCTCCAAGGTCCAGCCCCAGCATTTT.